This is a list of T cell receptor beta chains from one sample in a study of blood T cell repertoires in COVID-19. Profiling relied on immunoSEQ multiplex PCR, and the TCRdb table lists in-frame clones only, not all of them. Of 80,000 to 100,000 clones in the sample, around 90% were seen once. Sequencing used peripheral blood. Receptors were obtained from a human donor with COVID-19, enrolled during active disease. The donor label of this sample is uncertain. Both conserved end residues are part of each CDR3. The order of the fields is V gene, J gene, clone size, D gene, CDR3 protein, CDR3 DNA. The D gene is left open where the match is weak. Clone size is not always given. Where it is, it says once, few, many or a class for expanded clones.

V: TRBV19; J: TRBJ2-5; size: .; D: .; CDR3: CASKKEGAEETQYF; DNA: TGTGCCAGTAAAAAGGAGGGGGCAGAAGAGACCCAGTACTTC
V: TRBV5-4; J: TRBJ2-3; size: .; D: TRBD1; CDR3: CASRLTGGTDTQYF; DNA: TGTGCCAGCAGATTGACAGGGGGCACAGATACGCAGTATTTT
V: TRBV6-5; J: TRBJ2-7; size: once; D: TRBD1; CDR3: CASSSDRGGYEQYF; DNA: TGTGCCAGCAGTAGCGACAGGGGCGGCTACGAGCAGTACTTC
V: TRBV5-1; J: TRBJ2-1; size: .; D: .; CDR3: CASSLLEAGEQFF; DNA: TGCGCCAGCAGCTTACTGGAGGCCGGGGAGCAGTTCTTC
V: TRBV2; J: TRBJ2-7; size: .; D: TRBD2; CDR3: CASSSRGLADEQYF; DNA: TGTGCCAGCAGTTCCCGGGGCCTAGCGGATGAGCAGTACTTC
V: TRBV6-2/TRBV6-3; J: TRBJ2-7; size: .; D: .; CDR3: CASSHPAYEQYF; DNA: TGTGCCAGCAGCCACCCGGCCTACGAGCAGTACTTC
V: TRBV5-5; J: TRBJ1-6; size: once; D: .; CDR3: CASSLNRSSYNSPLHF; DNA: TGTGCCAGCAGCTTGAACAGGAGCTCCTATAATTCACCCCTCCACTTT
V: TRBV7-9; J: TRBJ1-2; size: .; D: .; CDR3: CASSFLVRDSYTF; DNA: TGTGCCAGCAGCTTTCTCGTAAGGGACAGCTACACCTTC
V: TRBV4-2; J: TRBJ2-7; size: .; D: .; CDR3: CASSRSTGLERKEQYF; DNA: TGTGCCAGCAGCCGCTCAACAGGGCTGGAAAGGAAAGAGCAGTACTTC
V: TRBV11-2; J: TRBJ2-5; size: .; D: .; CDR3: CASSLVLWETQYF; DNA: TGTGCCAGCAGCTTAGTACTGTGGGAGACCCAGTACTTC
V: TRBV5-1; J: TRBJ2-5; size: .; D: TRBD1; CDR3: CASSFSGTGIEETQYF; DNA: TGCGCCAGCAGCTTTTCCGGGACAGGGATAGAAGAGACCCAGTACTTC
V: TRBV4-1; J: TRBJ2-2; size: .; D: TRBD1; CDR3: CASSQTGGRAGELFF; DNA: TGCGCCAGCAGCCAGACAGGGGGCAGGGCCGGGGAGCTGTTTTTT
V: TRBV6-5; J: TRBJ1-5; size: .; D: .; CDR3: CASSYSVNQPQHF; DNA: TGTGCCAGCAGTTACTCCGTAAATCAGCCCCAGCATTTT
V: TRBV28; J: TRBJ1-2; size: .; D: TRBD1; CDR3: CASSPPWTGPAEGYTF; DNA: TGTGCCAGCAGTCCCCCTTGGACAGGACCCGCGGAAGGCTACACCTTC
V: TRBV3-1/TRBV3-2; J: TRBJ1-2; size: .; D: .; CDR3: CASSHRSGYGYTF; DNA: TGTGCCAGCAGCCATCGATCGGGATATGGCTACACCTTC
V: TRBV24-1; J: TRBJ2-1; size: .; D: TRBD1; CDR3: CATSDDTGGNEQFF; DNA: TGTGCCACCAGTGATGACACAGGGGGCAATGAGCAGTTCTTC
V: TRBV5-1; J: TRBJ2-7; size: .; D: TRBD1; CDR3: CASSSTGTGGDEQYF; DNA: TGCGCCAGCAGCTCGACCGGGACAGGGGGCGACGAGCAGTACTTC
V: TRBV7-9; J: TRBJ1-1; size: .; D: .; CDR3: CASSPLRRSENTEAFF; DNA: TGTGCCAGCAGCCCCCTACGGAGAAGCGAGAACACTGAAGCTTTCTTT
V: TRBV9; J: TRBJ2-5; size: .; D: TRBD1; CDR3: CASSPRTGGVETQYF; DNA: TGTGCCAGCAGCCCCAGGACAGGGGGCGTTGAGACCCAGTACTTC
V: TRBV5-1; J: TRBJ2-7; size: .; D: .; CDR3: CASAVAGTYEQYF; DNA: TGCGCCAGCGCCGTAGCAGGGACCTACGAGCAGTACTTC
V: TRBV20-1; J: TRBJ1-5; size: .; D: TRBD1; CDR3: CSASPTGAHSNQPQHF; DNA: TGCAGTGCTAGTCCAACAGGGGCCCATAGCAATCAGCCCCAGCATTTT
V: TRBV6-5; J: TRBJ2-2; size: .; D: TRBD2; CDR3: CASSPLGGETGELFF; DNA: TGTGCCAGCAGCCCACTGGGGGGGGAGACCGGGGAGCTGTTTTTT
V: TRBV12-3/TRBV12-4; J: TRBJ2-2; size: once; D: .; CDR3: CASSDYSGELFF; DNA: TGTGCCAGCAGTGACTATTCCGGGGAGCTGTTTTTT
V: TRBV18; J: TRBJ2-1; size: .; D: TRBD1; CDR3: CASSPSTGAGFNEQFF; DNA: TGTGCCAGCTCACCATCCACAGGGGCAGGTTTCAATGAGCAGTTCTTC
V: TRBV6-1; J: TRBJ1-6; size: .; D: .; CDR3: CASSEARGAGGSLHF; DNA: TGTGCCAGCAGTGAAGCGCGCGGGGCGGGTGGTTCCCTCCACTTT
V: TRBV21-1; J: TRBJ2-1; size: .; D: .; CDR3: CASSKENSNEQFF; DNA: TGTGCCAGCAGCAAAGAAAATAGCAATGAGCAGTTCTTC
V: TRBV13; J: TRBJ1-1; size: .; D: TRBD1; CDR3: CARSLGGPGGTEAFF; DNA: TGTGCCCGCAGCTTAGGGGGCCCGGGGGGGACTGAAGCTTTCTTT
V: TRBV30; J: TRBJ1-2; size: .; D: TRBD1; CDR3: CAWSAGTGKYGYTF; DNA: TGTGCCTGGAGTGCCGGGACAGGGAAATATGGCTACACCTTC
V: TRBV28; J: TRBJ2-5; size: once; D: .; CDR3: CASSFPGTPAYF; DNA: TGTGCCAGCAGTTTCCCGGGAACTCCCGCGTACTTC
V: TRBV19; J: TRBJ1-2; size: .; D: TRBD1; CDR3: CASSNDRGYGYTF; DNA: TGTGCCAGTAGTAATGACAGGGGCTATGGCTACACCTTC
V: TRBV4-1; J: TRBJ2-1; size: .; D: TRBD2; CDR3: CASTHLAGGRLEQFF; DNA: TGCGCCAGCACCCATCTAGCGGGGGGGAGGCTTGAGCAGTTCTTC
V: TRBV6-2/TRBV6-3; J: TRBJ1-1; size: .; D: .; CDR3: CASSTPGAYIEAFF; DNA: TGTGCCAGCAGTACCCCAGGGGCCTACATTGAAGCTTTCTTT
V: TRBV7-9; J: TRBJ1-1; size: .; D: .; CDR3: CASSLTENTEAFF; DNA: TGTGCCAGCAGCTTAACAGAGAACACTGAAGCTTTCTTT
V: TRBV5-4; J: TRBJ2-3; size: .; D: .; CDR3: CASSPRGDTQYF; DNA: TGTGCCAGCAGCCCACGGGGGGATACGCAGTATTTT
V: TRBV7-9; J: TRBJ1-2; size: .; D: .; CDR3: CASSNGGITHGYTF; DNA: TGTGCCAGCAGCAACGGAGGGATTACCCATGGCTACACCTTC
V: TRBV28; J: TRBJ2-7; size: .; D: TRBD1; CDR3: CASSLAGQGSYEQYF; DNA: TGTGCCAGCAGTTTAGCGGGACAGGGGTCCTACGAGCAGTACTTC
V: TRBV28; J: TRBJ2-4; size: few; D: TRBD2; CDR3: CASSPPGGFNIQYF; DNA: TGTGCCAGCAGTCCCCCGGGGGGGTTCAACATTCAGTACTTC
V: TRBV4-1; J: TRBJ1-5; size: .; D: .; CDR3: CASSQDYRDSSNQPQHF; DNA: TGCGCCAGCAGCCAAGATTATCGTGACAGCAGCAATCAGCCCCAGCATTTT
V: TRBV3-1/TRBV3-2; J: TRBJ2-1; size: .; D: .; CDR3: CASSHPLSGIQFF; DNA: TGTGCCAGCAGCCACCCGTTGTCGGGGATCCAGTTCTTC
V: TRBV6-5; J: TRBJ2-7; size: .; D: .; CDR3: CASTQHYEQYF; DNA: TGTGCCAGCACCCAACACTACGAGCAGTACTTC
V: TRBV3-1/TRBV3-2; J: TRBJ1-2; size: .; D: TRBD1; CDR3: CASSQDQGARYGYTF; DNA: TGTGCCAGCAGCCAAGATCAGGGGGCGCGCTATGGCTACACCTTC
V: TRBV12-3/TRBV12-4; J: TRBJ1-2; size: once; D: .; CDR3: CASSLTRRYGYTF; DNA: TGTGCCAGCAGTTTGACAAGACGTTATGGCTACACCTTC
V: TRBV18; J: TRBJ2-1; size: .; D: TRBD2; CDR3: CASSPRTSGSSYNEQFF; DNA: TGTGCCAGCTCACCACGGACTAGCGGTAGCTCCTACAATGAGCAGTTCTTC
V: TRBV18; J: TRBJ2-7; size: .; D: .; CDR3: CASSPRGGSYEQYF; DNA: TGTGCCAGCTCACCACGCGGAGGCTCCTACGAGCAGTACTTC
V: TRBV30; J: TRBJ2-7; size: once; D: TRBD1; CDR3: CAWNRGTNPSYEQYF; DNA: TGTGCCTGGAACAGGGGGACAAACCCTTCCTACGAGCAGTACTTC
V: TRBV7-9; J: TRBJ2-7; size: .; D: .; CDR3: CASSSPRGVAYEQYF; DNA: TGTGCCAGCAGCTCCCCTCGGGGAGTGGCCTACGAGCAGTACTTC
V: TRBV28; J: TRBJ1-5; size: .; D: TRBD1; CDR3: CASSFRQGTQPQHF; DNA: TGTGCCAGCAGTTTCCGACAGGGGACCCAGCCCCAGCATTTT
V: TRBV9; J: TRBJ2-7; size: .; D: TRBD1; CDR3: CASSVAGTGGERQYF; DNA: TGTGCCAGCAGCGTAGCCGGGACAGGGGGCGAAAGGCAGTACTTC
V: TRBV19; J: TRBJ1-5; size: .; D: TRBD1; CDR3: CASRGTANQPQHF; DNA: TGTGCCAGTAGGGGGACAGCCAATCAGCCCCAGCATTTT
V: TRBV7-9; J: TRBJ2-5; size: .; D: TRBD2; CDR3: CASSPTSGGQETQYF; DNA: TGTGCCAGCAGCCCAACTAGCGGGGGACAAGAGACCCAGTACTTC
V: TRBV11-1; J: TRBJ1-1; size: .; D: .; CDR3: CASTTGGWTEAFF; DNA: TGTGCCAGCACCACGGGAGGGTGGACTGAAGCTTTCTTT
V: TRBV7-2; J: TRBJ2-5; size: .; D: TRBD2; CDR3: CASSLGLAGETQYF; DNA: TGTGCCAGCAGCTTAGGCCTAGCGGGAGAGACCCAGTACTTC
V: TRBV18; J: TRBJ1-1; size: .; D: TRBD1; CDR3: CASFQGVSTEAFF; DNA: TGTGCCAGCTTCCAGGGGGTAAGCACTGAAGCTTTCTTT